Below are 21 T cell receptor beta chains sequenced from a single sample in a study of naive and memory T cell subsets. Two oligonucleotides, mixed equimolar, formed the beta constant-region primer covering TRBC1 and TRBC2. TCRdb passed the UMI-ligation and nested PCR reads through MiXCR, listing each CDR3 protein once. This sample has tens of thousands of distinct CDR3 sequences, with about 7% found just once. Sequenced sample: central memory CD4+ T cells from blood. These receptors came from a human donor in good health.

This clonotype was detected ten times or more. This chain links TRBV20-1 with TRBJ1-1; no reliable D call. Per the germline V gene, CDR1 is DFQATT and CDR2 is SNEGSKA (reference sequence). Trimming left V 2 bases short and J 1 base short, with 2 bases between. There are 11 residues in the CDR3. In DNA, the CDR3 is TGCAGTGCTAGACCGAACACTGAAGCTTTCTTT. This codes for CSARPNTEAFF.

The rearrangement uses TRBV21-1 and TRBJ1-6; the table's D call, TRBD1, was not checked against the DNA. TRBV21-1 corresponds to a pseudogene. The CDR3 totals 21 residues. The CDR3 nucleotides read TGTGCCAGCAGCAAAGCCGAGCGAGGGGGGACAGCCCGCTCCTATAATTCACCCCTCCACTTT. Translation gives CASSKAERGGTARSYNSPLHF.

This clonotype was counted only a few times. The chain carries TRBV30 and TRBJ1-5; D gene unclear. The CDR3 runs 13 residues. V lost 3 bases to trimming and J lost 0 bases, with 6 bases between them. Germline-derived CDR1 and CDR2 are GTSNPN and SVGIG (reference sequence). This chain's CDR3 is CAWSRSSNQPQHF. The CDR3 DNA reads as TGTGCCTGGAGCAGGTCTAGCAATCAGCCCCAGCATTTT.

Only a few counts were recorded for this clonotype. CDR3 region: CASSSRGFSLPTQYF. As DNA, the CDR3 is TGTGCCAGCAGCTCACGAGGGTTCTCCTTACCTACGCAGTATTTT. J is TRBJ2-3 and V is TRBV3-1; a weak D match, TRBD2 (5 bases). CDR1 LGHDT and CDR2 YNNKEL come from the germline V gene (reference sequence). V lost 5 bases, J lost 8 bases, and 20 bases lay in between. This CDR3 is built from 15 residues.

This clonotype came up a few times. The V and J genes are TRBV6-5 and TRBJ1-5; TRBD1 agrees at 7 bases. CDR3 length: 14 amino acids. CDR1 is MNHEY and CDR2 is SVGAGI in the germline V gene. The ends lost 5 bases at V and 8 bases at J; junction bases unmatched: 9. CDR3 nucleotide sequence: TGTGCCAGCAGTAAGCAACAGGGGCTGGAGCCCCAGCATTTT. Its translation: CASSKQQGLEPQHF.

This clonotype has a count of ten or more. The chain carries TRBV20-1 and TRBJ2-7; 14 bases match TRBD2. Losses at the gene ends were 8 bases for V and 2 bases for J; bases not matched to a gene: 2. CDR1 is DFQATT and CDR2 is SNEGSKA in the germline V gene (reference sequence). This CDR3 contains 13 residues. CDR3: CSMGLAGAYEQYF. The CDR3 bases are TGCAGTATGGGACTAGCGGGAGCCTACGAGCAGTACTTC.

This clonotype was recorded a few times. The chain couples TRBV4-3 to TRBJ2-1; 8 nucleotides line up with TRBD2. The CDR3 is made up of 16 amino acids. The junction had 10 bases not matched to a gene; V was cut back by 1 base and J by 8 bases. Germline V lookup: CDR1 LGHNA, CDR2 YSLEER. The CDR3 DNA reads as TGCGCCAGCAGCCAAGCCAGGCCTGGAGCGGGAGATGAGCAGTTCTTC. Its protein product is CASSQARPGAGDEQFF.

The chain couples TRBV20-1 to TRBJ2-7; D gene unclear. From germline, CDR1 is DFQATT and CDR2 SNEGSKA (reference sequence). Between the trimmed V and J ends, which lost 0 bases and 4 bases, there was a span of 22 bases. The CDR3 contains 17 residues. As DNA, the CDR3 is TGCAGTGCTAGAGACACAGAAGTGGTACACTCCGGTTACGAGCAGTACTTC. Translated, it gives CSARDTEVVHSGYEQYF.

With regard to this clonotype: A read error may explain this, as a much larger clone is one base away. V gene TRBV29-1 combines with J gene TRBJ2-3; D not resolved. The CDR3 is 13 residues long. Looked up from germline, CDR1 is SQVTM and CDR2 is ANQGSEA. V lost 4 bases and J 4 bases, leaving 12 bases between the germline ends. CDR3 in DNA: TGCAGCGTTGTGCAGGTGTCATCAGATACGCAGTATTTT. This encodes CSVVQVSSDTQYF.

The CDR3 nucleotides read TGTGCTAGTGGTCCCCGACAGGGATCAGGCACAGATACGCAGTATTTT. It encodes CASGPRQGSGTDTQYF. The J gene is TRBJ2-3, the V gene TRBV12-5, with 7 nucleotides matching TRBD1. The trim removed 5 bases at V and 1 base at J, leaving 9 bases unmatched. The CDR3 length is 16 residues. Germline CDR1 LGHNT, CDR2 FRNRAP.

In this sample, this clonotype turned up many times. CDR3 in amino acids: CASSLRPGQGSQPQHF. The DNA for the CDR3 is TGTGCCAGCAGCCTAAGACCGGGACAGGGTTCTCAGCCCCAGCATTTT. The gene calls are TRBV12-3 or TRBV12-4 and TRBJ1-5; TRBD1 agrees at 9 bases. J was trimmed by 6 bases and V by 6 bases; bases with no gene match: 12. The CDR3 is 16 residues long.

This clonotype was seen repeatedly, ten times or more. This rearrangement joins TRBV12-3 or TRBV12-4 to TRBJ1-1; TRBD1 might be the D (6 bases). V was shortened by 7 bases and J by 1 base, with 16 bases between the two germline ends. The CDR3 has 15 amino acids. Written as DNA, the CDR3 is TGTGCCAGCATCAAAAGGGGGGACGGGAACACTGAAGCTTTCTTT. Translated: CASIKRGDGNTEAFF.

This clonotype appeared many times. The chain employs TRBV28 and TRBJ2-1, with unresolved D. Germline loops: CDR1 MDHEN, CDR2 SYDVKM. V gave up 4 bases and J gave up 7 bases, with 5 bases separating them. CDR3 length equals 11 residues. The CDR3 bases are TGTGCCAGCAGTTACTTTAATGAGCAGTTCTTC. This translates into CASSYFNEQFF. Using reference TRBV28 and TRBJ2-1 for the parts outside the CDR3, the full variable domain is DVKVTQSSRYLVKRTGEKVFLECVQDMDHENMFWYRQDPGLGLRLIYFSYDVKMKEKGDIPEGYSVSREKKERFSLILESASTNQTSMYLCASSYFNEQFFGPGTRLTVL.

This clonotype has ten or more counts. The chain recombines TRBV29-1 with TRBJ2-5; TRBD2 matches 10 bases. V shed 4 bases, J shed 2 bases, and the junction held 4 bases outside the gene matches. The CDR3 contains 14 residues. From germline, CDR1 is SQVTM and CDR2 ANQGSEA. Here the CDR3 reads CSVAVAGGQETQYF. The DNA for the CDR3 is TGCAGCGTTGCGGTAGCGGGGGGACAAGAGACCCAGTACTTC.

In its sample, this clonotype was seen many times. This sequence joins TRBV20-1 and TRBJ1-2, with D perhaps TRBD1 (6 bases). The CDR3 runs to 13 residues. Per germline, CDR1 DFQATT and CDR2 SNEGSKA (reference sequence). The V and J ends lost 3 bases and 6 bases respectively, with 14 bases between them. The CDR3 DNA is TGCAGTGCTAGGGGCGTGGGGGCGGATGGCTACACCTTC. It encodes CSARGVGADGYTF.

This clonotype showed up just a few times. J is TRBJ2-5 and V is TRBV5-5; weak D call: TRBD2 (6 bases). Trimming cost V 4 bases and J 4 bases, with 14 bases left between them. Germline V gives CDR1 SGHKS, CDR2 YYEKEE (reference sequence). The CDR3 has 14 residues. Here the CDR3 DNA reads TGTGCCAGCAGCCCGGCGTCGGGACTAGAGACCCAGTACTTC. Encoded protein: CASSPASGLETQYF.

The sample holds many counts of this clonotype. The chain employs TRBV5-1 and TRBJ2-1; TRBD2 matches at 10 bases. The CDR3 is made up of 17 amino acids. CDR1 and CDR2 from the germline V gene are SGHRS and YFSETQ. With V trimmed by 4 bases and J by 5 bases, 12 bases remained unmatched. The CDR3 spells CASSIARLAGDHNEQFF. CDR3 nucleotides: TGCGCCAGCAGCATAGCCCGGCTAGCGGGAGATCACAATGAGCAGTTCTTC.

This clonotype has a handful of counts. This chain joins TRBV19 and TRBJ2-5; D may match TRBD1 or TRBD2 (6 bases each). Trimming cost V 10 bases and J 4 bases, with 19 bases left between them. The germline CDR1 and CDR2 sequences are LNHDA and SQIVND (reference sequence). The CDR3 runs 14 residues. The CDR3 protein is CATRPQGGSETQYF. CDR3 DNA sequence: TGTGCCACCCGCCCACAGGGAGGATCAGAGACCCAGTACTTC.

A few counts support this clonotype. The chain is built from TRBV14 and TRBJ2-5; D is ambiguous. CDR3 size: 13 residues. The V and J ends lost 0 bases and 4 bases respectively, with 6 bases between them. Germline CDR1 SGHDN, CDR2 FVKESK. Here the CDR3 DNA reads TGTGCCAGCAGCCAAGAACCGGGAGAGACCCAGTACTTC. It specifies CASSQEPGETQYF.

V gene TRBV7-2 combines with J gene TRBJ1-6; D is possibly TRBD1 (6 bases). V was pared by 1 base and J by 10 bases, with 14 bases between. In germline, CDR1 is SGHTA, CDR2 FQGNSA. CDR3 size: 15 residues. In DNA, the CDR3 is TGTGCCAGCAGCTTAGGTGCAGGGGTGGGATCACCCCTCCACTTT. Protein sequence: CASSLGAGVGSPLHF.

The chain carries TRBV6-2 or TRBV6-3 and TRBJ2-1; 9 bases are shared with TRBD2. The CDR3 length is 17 residues. Germline V lookup: CDR1 MNHEY, CDR2 SVGEGT. V lost 3 bases and J lost 6; bases outside the gene matches: 12. The CDR3 DNA reads as TGTGCCAGCAGTTATACTCTTAGCGGGAGCCTGGGCAATGAGCAGTTCTTC. Its translation is CASSYTLSGSLGNEQFF.